This TCR beta chain was observed in a study of neoadjuvant anti-PD-1 for oral cavity cancer. Most PBMC samples had 400 to 550 ng input DNA in six replicates. Some clones are missing from TCRdb's copy, which holds only in-frame ones; the method was immunoSEQ multiplex PCR. This table has about 15,000 clones, roughly three fifths appearing once. Deletions cut 2 bases from V and 2 bases from J, with 12 bases between. This CDR3 has 14 amino acids. From germline, CDR1 is GTSNPN and CDR2 SVGIG (reference sequence). The TCR comes from a person aged 35-79 years with oral cavity squamous cell carcinoma. Here the sequenced sample was PBMCs, taken before nivolumab (anti-PD-1) treatment. This rearrangement joins TRBV30 to TRBJ1-1, with D unresolved. This chain's CDR3 is CAWSTLAGNTEAFF. As DNA, the CDR3 is TGTGCCTGGAGTACCCTGGCGGGTAACACTGAAGCTTTCTTT.